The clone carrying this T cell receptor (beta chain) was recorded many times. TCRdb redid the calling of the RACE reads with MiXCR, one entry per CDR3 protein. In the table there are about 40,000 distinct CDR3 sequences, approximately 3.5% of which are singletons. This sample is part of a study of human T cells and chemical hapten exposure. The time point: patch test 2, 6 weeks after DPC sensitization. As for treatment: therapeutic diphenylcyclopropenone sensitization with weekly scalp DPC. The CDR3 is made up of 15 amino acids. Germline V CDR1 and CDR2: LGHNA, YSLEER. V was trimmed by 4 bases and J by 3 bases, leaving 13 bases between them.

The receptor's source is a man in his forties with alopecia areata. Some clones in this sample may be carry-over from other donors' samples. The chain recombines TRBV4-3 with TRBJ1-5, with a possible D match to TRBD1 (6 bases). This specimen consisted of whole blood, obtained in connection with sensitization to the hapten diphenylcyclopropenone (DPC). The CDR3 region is CASSLSTGNNQPQHF. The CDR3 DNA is TGCGCCAGCAGCCTATCGACAGGAAACAATCAGCCCCAGCATTTT.